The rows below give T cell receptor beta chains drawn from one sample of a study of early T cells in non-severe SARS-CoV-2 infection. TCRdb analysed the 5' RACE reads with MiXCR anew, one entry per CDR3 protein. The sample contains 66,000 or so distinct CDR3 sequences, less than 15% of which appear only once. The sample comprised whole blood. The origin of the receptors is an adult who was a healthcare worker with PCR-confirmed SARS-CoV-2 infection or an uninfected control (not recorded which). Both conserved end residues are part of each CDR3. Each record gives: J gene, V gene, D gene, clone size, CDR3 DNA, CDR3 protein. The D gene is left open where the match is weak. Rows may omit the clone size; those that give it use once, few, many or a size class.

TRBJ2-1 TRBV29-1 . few TGCAGCGTTGTCCCGGACTACAATGAGCAGTTCTTC CSVVPDYNEQFF
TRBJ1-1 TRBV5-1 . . TGCGCCAGCAGCTTGTCGCCCGGGAGGAACACTGAAGCTTTCTTT CASSLSPGRNTEAFF
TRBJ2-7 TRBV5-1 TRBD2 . TGCGCCAGCAGCCCCGGGACTAGCGGGACCTACGAGCAGTACTTC CASSPGTSGTYEQYF
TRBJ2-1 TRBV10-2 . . TGCGCCAGCAGTGGGCCGGCAGGGGAGTCATACAATGAGCAGTTCTTC CASSGPAGESYNEQFF
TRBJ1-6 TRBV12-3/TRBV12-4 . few TGTGCCAGCAGTTTTAGGGACGGCACCCGGGGTTCACCCCTCCACTTT CASSFRDGTRGSPLHF
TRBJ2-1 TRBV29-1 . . TGCAGCGTCCGGGCCCACAAGGAGCAGTTCTTC CSVRAHKEQFF
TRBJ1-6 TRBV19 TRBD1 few TGTGCCAGTAGTAGTGGCCGGACAGGGGCACCTAATTCACCCCTCCACTTT CASSSGRTGAPNSPLHF
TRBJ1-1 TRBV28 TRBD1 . TGTGCCAGCATTCAAAGGGGGCGAGCAGCTTTCTTT CASIQRGRAAFF
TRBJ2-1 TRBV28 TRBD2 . TGTGCCAGCAGTTTCCGAGGACTAGTTCTCGATTACAATGAGCAGTTCTTC CASSFRGLVLDYNEQFF
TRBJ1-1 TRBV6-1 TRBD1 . TGTGCCAGCTCCTTCGGACAGGACAACACTGAAGCTTTCTTT CASSFGQDNTEAFF
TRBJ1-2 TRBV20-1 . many TGCAGTGCTAGACACATGGGGGAGAACTATGGCTACACCTTC CSARHMGENYGYTF
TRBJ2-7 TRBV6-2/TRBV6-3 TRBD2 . TGTGCCAGCAGTTATACCCCCCTAGCGGGAAGGATCTACGAGCAGTACTTC CASSYTPLAGRIYEQYF
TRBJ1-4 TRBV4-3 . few TGCGCCAGCAGCCAAGGAACTCAGGGAAGAGGAGAAAAACTGTTTTTT CASSQGTQGRGEKLFF
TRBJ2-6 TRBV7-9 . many TGTGCCACACCCCCCCCCTCTGGGGCCAACGTCCTGACTTTC CATPPPSGANVLTF
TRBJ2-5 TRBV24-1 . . TGTGCCACCAGTGAAGGGGGACTCCTACAAGAGACCCAGTACTTC CATSEGGLLQETQYF
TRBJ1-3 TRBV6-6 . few TGTGCCAGCAGTTACCCGGGGTCCTCGAGCTCTGGAAACACCATATATTTT CASSYPGSSSSGNTIYF
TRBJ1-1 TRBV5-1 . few TGCGCCAGCAGCTTGAATCCCCCGAACACTGAAGCTTTCTTT CASSLNPPNTEAFF
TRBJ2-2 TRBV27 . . TGTGCCAGCAGTTTAACGTTGGGGGCATCGGACACCGGGGAGCTGTTTTTT CASSLTLGASDTGELFF
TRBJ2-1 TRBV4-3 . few TGCGCCAGCAGCCAAGGTATAGGCCATGAGCAGTTCTTC CASSQGIGHEQFF
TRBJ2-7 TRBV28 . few TGTGCCAGCAGTCTACAGGATATGTTGTTGTACGAGCAGTACTTC CASSLQDMLLYEQYF
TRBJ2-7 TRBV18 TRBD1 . TGTGCCAGCTCCCTGGACAGGAGCTCCTACGAGCAGTACTTC CASSLDRSSYEQYF
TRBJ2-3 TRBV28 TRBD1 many TGTGCCAGCAGTCTACAGGGGGCTAACACAGATACGCAGTATTTT CASSLQGANTDTQYF
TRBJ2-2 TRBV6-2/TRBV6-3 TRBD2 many TGTGCCAGCCGTCCGGGAGGGAACACCGGGGAGCTGTTTTTT CASRPGGNTGELFF
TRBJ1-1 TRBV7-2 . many TGTGCCAGCAGCCGAGACGTCGGAAACACTGAAGCTTTCTTT CASSRDVGNTEAFF
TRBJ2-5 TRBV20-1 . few TGCAGTGCACCAGCGAGAAGGGAGACCCAGTACTTC CSAPARRETQYF
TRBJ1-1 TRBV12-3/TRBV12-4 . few TGTGCCAGCAGCCAGAAGATGGGGGCTGAAGCTTTCTTT CASSQKMGAEAFF
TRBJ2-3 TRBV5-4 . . TGTGCCAGCAGCTTGGTTTCGGCAGGCCCCACAGATACGCAGTATTTT CASSLVSAGPTDTQYF
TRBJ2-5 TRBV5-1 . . TGCGCCAGCAGCTTGGCTGAACTGGAGACCCAGTACTTC CASSLAELETQYF
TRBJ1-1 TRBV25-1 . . TGTGCCAGTAGTCGATCTTTTGAAGCTTTCTTT CASSRSFEAFF
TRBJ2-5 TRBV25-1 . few TGTGCCACCGCAGAAGGAGAGACCCAGTACTTC CATAEGETQYF
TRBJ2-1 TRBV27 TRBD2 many TGTGCCAGCAGAGTTGCGGGATTAGCGGGAACTGAGCAGTTCTTC CASRVAGLAGTEQFF
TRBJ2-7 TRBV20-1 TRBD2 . TGCAGTGCTAGTCGACTAGCGGAGACCTCCTACGAGCAGTACTTC CSASRLAETSYEQYF
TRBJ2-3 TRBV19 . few TGTGCCAGTAGGAGCGGAGATACGCAGTATTTT CASRSGDTQYF
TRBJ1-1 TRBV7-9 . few TGTGCCAGCACCTTAGACGCCTCCATGAACACTGAAGCTTTCTTT CASTLDASMNTEAFF
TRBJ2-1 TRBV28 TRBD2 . TGTGCCAGCAGTCACGCGGGAGTAAAGTTCTTC CASSHAGVKFF
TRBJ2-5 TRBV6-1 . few TGTGCCAGCAGTACCCAGCCTCGGGAGACCCAGTACTTC CASSTQPRETQYF
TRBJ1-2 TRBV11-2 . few TGTGCCAGCAGCATAAACCGGGACTGGTATTATGGCTACACCTTC CASSINRDWYYGYTF
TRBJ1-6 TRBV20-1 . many TGCAGTGCTAGCCCTGGGGCGGGTAATTCACCCCTCCACTTT CSASPGAGNSPLHF
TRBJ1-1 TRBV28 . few TGTGCCAGCAGTCCCTACAGGGTTCGAACTGAAGCTTTCTTT CASSPYRVRTEAFF
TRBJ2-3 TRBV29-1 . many TGCAGCGTTGAACACTCCCCACGAGATACGCAGTATTTT CSVEHSPRDTQYF
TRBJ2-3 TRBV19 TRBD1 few TGTGCCAGTAGTATCCCGACAGGGGGCATCACAGATACGCAGTATTTT CASSIPTGGITDTQYF